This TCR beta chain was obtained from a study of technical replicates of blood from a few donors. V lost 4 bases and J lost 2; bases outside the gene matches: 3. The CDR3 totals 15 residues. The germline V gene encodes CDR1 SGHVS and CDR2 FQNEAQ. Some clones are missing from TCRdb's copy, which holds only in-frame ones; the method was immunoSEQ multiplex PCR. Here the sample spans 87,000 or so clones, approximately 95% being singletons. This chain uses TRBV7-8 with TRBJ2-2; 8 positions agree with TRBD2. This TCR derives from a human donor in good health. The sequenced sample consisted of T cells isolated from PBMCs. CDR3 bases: TGTGCCAGCAGCTCAAGCGGGGGAAACACCGGGGAGCTGTTTTTT. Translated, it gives CASSSSGGNTGELFF.